The 3 T cell receptor beta chains listed next were all sequenced from one sample in a study of T-cell reconstitution after alpha-beta-depleted transplantation in children. Construction of the TCRbeta library involved unique molecular identifiers. TCRdb reprocessed the PCR reads with MiXCR, giving one entry per CDR3 protein. The data show hundreds of thousands of distinct CDR3 sequences, around 15% seen once. The sequencing used PBMCs, mostly from graft donor cells, collected 360 days after TCRalphabeta/CD19-depleted stem cell transplant. These receptors came from a boy under three years old who had a stem cell transplant for Wiskott-Aldrich syndrome, so the T cells may come from the graft donor.

This clonotype occurred a few times. The rearrangement links TRBV10-3 to TRBJ1-1; D unresolved. Germline-derived CDR1 and CDR2 are ENHRY and SYGVKD. The length of the CDR3 is 12 residues. The germline V and J ends were trimmed by 7 bases and 5 bases, with 11 bases remaining between them. The CDR3 sequence is CAINLDGTEAFF. CDR3 DNA: TGTGCCATCAATCTGGATGGGACTGAAGCTTTCTTT.

This clonotype was detected only a few times. V gene TRBV5-1 combines with J gene TRBJ2-3; 9 bases fit TRBD1. This CDR3 has 14 residues. With V trimmed by 4 bases and J by 6 bases, 6 bases remained unmatched. CDR1 SGHRS and CDR2 YFSETQ come from the germline V gene. In DNA form, the CDR3 reads TGCGCCAGCAGCCCAGGACAGGGGTTGGATACGCAGTATTTT. Translated: CASSPGQGLDTQYF.

The CDR3 region is CATKAGGQTNAYEQYF. CDR3 nucleotide sequence: TGTGCCACCAAGGCAGGGGGACAAACGAACGCCTACGAGCAGTACTTC. The chain has TRBV24-1 and TRBJ2-7; 7 bases fit TRBD1. The germline CDR1 and CDR2 sequences are KGHDR and SFDVKD. This CDR3 comprises 16 residues. The trim removed 8 bases at V and 2 bases at J, leaving 14 bases unmatched.